This entry concerns a single T cell receptor beta chain. Its antigen is not identified. The sample comes from a study of cytomegalovirus exposure and HLA in healthy donors. PCR employed 60 Vbeta and 13 Jbeta primers. Produced via immunoSEQ multiplex PCR; TCRdb's table is partial and in-frame only. The sample consists of about 63,000 clones, approximately 73% of them appearing once. Study results and caveats: A later analysis associated 15,000 to 20,000 TCR beta sequences with HLA alleles at a 0.05 false discovery rate. With further analysis later on, most CMV-associated TCR beta chains appeared HLA-restricted.

The receptor was isolated from a man aged 45-65 years in good health and CMV-seronegative. The sample consisted of PBMCs.

For the CDR3, the DNA is TGTGCCAGTAGTATACAGAACTCTGGGGCCAACGTCCTGACTTTC. Protein product: CASSIQNSGANVLTF. V usage is TRBV19 and J usage is TRBJ2-6; D not certain. Germline CDR1 LNHDA, CDR2 SQIVND (reference sequence). CDR3 length: 15 residues. With 2 bases removed from V and 0 bases from J, the gap between germline ends came to 5 bases.